A selection of T cell receptor beta chains follows, all from one sample in a study of T cells after yellow fever vaccination. TCRdb passed the 5' RACE reads through MiXCR, listing each CDR3 protein once. Counted here are roughly 500,000 distinct CDR3 sequences, around 21% occurring once; the ten biggest clones make up over 11%. The sequenced sample was PBMCs, obtained 15 days after the yellow fever booster vaccination. The origin of the receptors is a man aged 25-45 years who received the YFV17D yellow fever vaccine. Each CDR3 is given with its conserved first and last residue. The D gene is left open where the match is weak. Clone size is given for some rows only: seen once, a few or many times, or a class if the clone is expanded.

-,-,TRBJ2-7,TRBV10-3,CAISRESYEQYF,TGTGCCATCTCAAGGGAATCCTACGAGCAGTACTTC
TRBD1,-,TRBJ2-7,TRBV10-3,CAIREGRRDRVLYEQYF,TGTGCCATCCGTGAAGGGAGAAGGGACAGGGTTTTGTACGAGCAGTACTTC
-,-,TRBJ2-7,TRBV5-1,CASSLGGALYEQYF,TGCGCCAGCAGCTTGGGCGGGGCCCTCTACGAGCAGTACTTC
-,-,TRBJ1-1,TRBV2,CASYTEMGSEAFF,TGTGCCAGCTACACGGAGATGGGATCTGAAGCTTTCTTT
TRBD2,-,TRBJ2-2,TRBV9,CASRSGGNTGELFF,TGTGCCAGCAGGTCGGGGGGGAACACCGGGGAGCTGTTTTTT
TRBD2,-,TRBJ2-7,TRBV27,CASGRLAGYEQYF,TGTGCCAGCGGCAGACTAGCGGGGTACGAGCAGTACTTC
-,-,TRBJ1-1,TRBV12-3/TRBV12-4,CASGPTGRDTEAFF,TGTGCCAGCGGCCCGACGGGACGGGACACTGAAGCTTTCTTT
TRBD2,-,TRBJ2-3,TRBV11-2,CASSLLGTSGSTDTQYF,TGTGCCAGCAGCTTATTAGGGACTAGCGGTAGCACAGATACGCAGTATTTT
-,-,TRBJ2-1,TRBV7-2,CASSLVGTREQFF,TGTGCCAGCAGCTTAGTTGGTACACGGGAGCAGTTCTTC
TRBD1,few,TRBJ2-7,TRBV29-1,CSVLRQGSYEQYF,TGCAGCGTACTGAGACAGGGGAGCTACGAGCAGTACTTC
-,few,TRBJ2-1,TRBV29-1,CSVVTGLSEQFF,TGCAGCGTTGTAACGGGGCTCTCTGAGCAGTTCTTC
-,few,TRBJ1-5,TRBV7-8,CASSLTAMGASNQPQHF,TGTGCCAGCAGCCTCACAGCGATGGGTGCTAGCAATCAGCCCCAGCATTTT
-,-,TRBJ1-1,TRBV5-4,CASSHRLGGRNTEAFF,TGTGCCAGCAGCCATAGACTCGGTGGAAGGAACACTGAAGCTTTCTTT
TRBD2,once,TRBJ2-3,TRBV12-3/TRBV12-4,CASSLAGGTSTDTQYF,TGTGCCAGCAGTCTAGCGGGAGGTACTAGCACAGATACGCAGTATTTT
-,few,TRBJ2-2,TRBV7-2,CASNVIPGHYTGELFF,TGTGCCAGCAACGTCATCCCCGGACACTACACCGGGGAGCTGTTTTTT
-,-,TRBJ2-7,TRBV30,CAWSVLSGYEQYF,TGTGCCTGGAGTGTACTCAGTGGCTACGAGCAGTACTTC
TRBD2,few,TRBJ2-3,TRBV7-8,CASKLAGADTQYF,TGTGCCAGCAAACTAGCGGGAGCCGATACGCAGTATTTT
-,-,TRBJ2-1,TRBV15,CATSRDLRLGAGYNEQFF,TGTGCCACCAGCAGAGATCTGCGTTTGGGGGCGGGGTACAATGAGCAGTTCTTC
TRBD2,-,TRBJ2-7,TRBV7-9,CASSSQIPGEGSEQYF,TGTGCCAGCAGCTCTCAAATCCCGGGGGAGGGGAGCGAGCAGTACTTC
-,few,TRBJ1-1,TRBV7-3,CASSLLGHLNTEAFF,TGTGCCAGCAGCTTACTCGGACACTTGAACACTGAAGCTTTCTTT
-,few,TRBJ2-3,TRBV18,CASSRPPSTDTQYF,TGTGCCAGCTCAAGGCCCCCAAGCACAGATACGCAGTATTTT
-,many,TRBJ2-1,TRBV5-4,CASSFAGGSYNEQFF,TGTGCCAGCAGCTTCGCCGGGGGCTCCTACAATGAGCAGTTCTTC
TRBD2,-,TRBJ2-1,TRBV5-6,CASSYLTSGTSGLNEQFF,TGTGCCAGCAGCTACCTTACTTCCGGGACTAGCGGGCTCAATGAGCAGTTCTTC
TRBD2,-,TRBJ2-1,TRBV20-1,CSARDLASGRGNEQFF,TGCAGTGCTAGAGATCTAGCTAGCGGGAGAGGTAATGAGCAGTTCTTC
-,-,TRBJ2-7,TRBV12-3/TRBV12-4,CASSYGGGITYEQYF,TGTGCCAGCAGTTATGGGGGTGGCATCACCTACGAGCAGTACTTC
-,-,TRBJ2-1,TRBV7-6,CASSLATGRVLNEQFF,TGTGCCAGCAGCTTAGCCACAGGTCGAGTTTTGAATGAGCAGTTCTTC
-,-,TRBJ1-1,TRBV9,CASARIVTAFENTEAFF,TGTGCCAGCGCTCGAATTGTGACAGCCTTTGAGAACACTGAAGCTTTCTTT
TRBD2,-,TRBJ2-7,TRBV12-3/TRBV12-4,CASSVASIASGFSSSYEQYF,TGTGCCAGCAGTGTTGCGTCGATCGCTAGCGGGTTCTCTAGCTCCTACGAGCAGTACTTC
TRBD2,-,TRBJ2-1,TRBV15,CATSRGRTSGRHNEQFF,TGTGCCACCAGCAGAGGCCGGACTAGCGGGAGGCACAATGAGCAGTTCTTC
TRBD1,-,TRBJ1-5,TRBV5-1,CASSEQGYSNQPQHF,TGCGCCAGCAGCGAACAGGGGTACAGCAATCAGCCCCAGCATTTT
TRBD1,-,TRBJ2-1,TRBV14,CASSGQGINEQFF,TGTGCCAGCTCCGGACAGGGGATAAATGAGCAGTTCTTC
TRBD2,many,TRBJ2-7,TRBV9,CASSVETSGRQYF,TGTGCCAGCAGCGTAGAGACTAGCGGGAGGCAGTACTTC
-,-,TRBJ2-1,TRBV7-8,CASSTLRIARHEEQFF,TGTGCCAGCAGCACGCTTAGAATAGCTCGCCACGAAGAGCAGTTCTTC
-,few,TRBJ2-1,TRBV20-1,CSAPGPNEQFF,TGCAGTGCCCCCGGCCCGAATGAGCAGTTCTTC
-,few,TRBJ2-1,TRBV11-2,CASSLELYGEQFF,TGTGCCAGCAGCTTAGAATTGTACGGTGAGCAGTTCTTC
TRBD2,few,TRBJ2-2,TRBV27,CASRRLAATGELFF,TGTGCCAGCAGACGACTAGCGGCAACCGGGGAGCTGTTTTTT
-,-,TRBJ2-1,TRBV18,CASSPYQRSYNEQFF,TGTGCCAGCTCACCATACCAGCGTTCCTACAATGAGCAGTTCTTC
TRBD2,-,TRBJ2-2,TRBV29-1,CSVLAGSNTGELFF,TGCAGCGTGCTAGCGGGGTCGAACACCGGGGAGCTGTTTTTT
-,few,TRBJ2-7,TRBV20-1,CSARVRGQGDEQYF,TGCAGTGCTAGAGTTAGGGGCCAGGGAGACGAGCAGTACTTC
TRBD1,few,TRBJ1-2,TRBV5-6,CASSFTGGNYGYTF,TGTGCCAGCAGCTTTACAGGGGGGAACTATGGCTACACCTTC
-,-,TRBJ2-3,TRBV25-1,CASSELAAWVDTQYF,TGTGCCAGCAGTGAATTGGCTGCCTGGGTGGATACGCAGTATTTT
TRBD1,-,TRBJ1-2,TRBV30,CARGQGEGYTF,TGTGCCCGGGGACAGGGTGAAGGCTACACCTTC
-,once,TRBJ2-3,TRBV20-1,CSAAKQDTQYF,TGCAGTGCAGCTAAGCAAGATACGCAGTATTTT
TRBD2,few,TRBJ2-3,TRBV27,CANSGVGTDTQYF,TGTGCCAACAGCGGGGTGGGCACAGATACGCAGTATTTT
-,-,TRBJ2-5,TRBV25-1,CASSRSGRETQYF,TGTGCCAGCAGCCGTTCGGGGCGAGAGACCCAGTACTTC
TRBD2,few,TRBJ2-3,TRBV5-1,CASAGEGLTDTQYF,TGCGCCAGCGCCGGGGAGGGGTTGACAGATACGCAGTATTTT
-,-,TRBJ1-1,TRBV7-2,CASSLAEYRDTEAFF,TGTGCCAGCAGCTTAGCTGAGTACAGGGACACTGAAGCTTTCTTT
-,-,TRBJ1-1,TRBV20-1,CSAPRFERTFF,TGCAGTGCTCCGCGGTTCGAGAGGACTTTCTTT
-,-,TRBJ2-1,TRBV7-2,CASSLASVRYNEQFF,TGTGCCAGCAGCTTAGCTAGCGTCAGATACAATGAGCAGTTCTTC
TRBD2,once,TRBJ2-7,TRBV15,CATSRFPTSGSYYEQYF,TGTGCCACCAGCAGATTCCCAACTAGCGGGAGTTACTACGAGCAGTACTTC
-,-,TRBJ2-1,TRBV4-1,CASSQASAEQFF,TGCGCCAGCAGCCAAGCTAGCGCTGAGCAGTTCTTC
-,few,TRBJ1-4,TRBV4-2,CASSQESVGEKLFF,TGTGCCAGCAGCCAAGAGTCAGTGGGTGAAAAACTGTTTTTT
-,-,TRBJ1-2,TRBV12-3/TRBV12-4,CASQRVNYGYTF,TGTGCCAGTCAAAGGGTGAACTATGGCTACACCTTC
TRBD2,few,TRBJ2-2,TRBV5-1,CASSLPRAGDTGELFF,TGCGCCAGCAGCTTGCCGAGAGCGGGAGACACCGGGGAGCTGTTTTTT
-,-,TRBJ2-1,TRBV3-1,CASSLTHPNEQFF,TGTGCCAGCAGCCTTACACATCCCAATGAGCAGTTCTTC
-,-,TRBJ2-7,TRBV24-1,CATSDPGPGATGEQYF,TGTGCCACCAGTGATCCCGGTCCGGGGGCGACGGGCGAGCAGTACTTC
-,-,TRBJ2-5,TRBV12-3/TRBV12-4,CASSLFRETQYF,TGTGCCAGCAGTTTGTTCCGGGAGACCCAGTACTTC
-,many,TRBJ2-7,TRBV20-1,CSASRPRTTIYEQYF,TGCAGTGCTTCCCGCCCCCGGACTACAATTTACGAGCAGTACTTC
-,few,TRBJ2-5,TRBV7-9,CASSYAPDTRYQETQYF,TGTGCCAGCAGCTACGCGCCGGACACCAGGTACCAAGAGACCCAGTACTTC